Sequencing of this TCR beta chain was carried out in a study of blood T cell repertoires in COVID-19. Study-wide context: Donors in the United States, Italy and Spain gave samples during acute or convalescent COVID-19.

This clone came up once. Other DNA sequences in the same sample also yield this CDR3. Membership in each cohort depended on participant-reported clinical history. Generated by immunoSEQ multiplex PCR, the TCRdb table keeps only in-frame clones and is missing some. The table lists roughly 290,000 clones, 90% of them singletons. Losses at the gene ends were 0 bases for V and 4 bases for J; bases not matched to a gene: 0. The V gene's germline CDR1 is SGDLS and CDR2 YYNGEE. CDR3 length equals 13 residues. The specimen sequenced was PBMCs or T cells enriched from blood (not recorded which). This TCR came from a woman between 18 and 29 years old with acute COVID-19. This chain uses TRBV9 with TRBJ1-2, with 7 positions matching TRBD1. CDR3 protein: CASSVAGGYGYTF. The CDR3 nucleotides read TGTGCCAGCAGCGTAGCAGGGGGCTATGGCTACACCTTC.